One sample yielded the 21 T cell receptor beta chains listed below, sequenced in a study of cytomegalovirus exposure and HLA in healthy donors. The study ran its PCR with 60 Vbeta and 13 Jbeta primers. Some clones are missing from TCRdb's copy, which holds only in-frame ones; the method was immunoSEQ multiplex PCR. This sample's table has under 200,000 clones. The material sequenced was PBMCs. The origin of the receptors is a man aged 25-40 years in good health and CMV-seronegative.

V is TRBV6-5 and J is TRBJ2-5; 9 nucleotides agree with TRBD2. The assigned J gene may be wrong: the sequence end matches TRBJ2-7 better. This CDR3 is built from 15 residues. Germline CDR1 reads MNHEY; CDR2 reads SVGAGI. The CDR3 DNA follows: TGTGCCAGCAGTTACGCTAGCGGGAAGGCCTACGAGCAGTACTTC. Translated, it gives CASSYASGKAYEQYF.

The rearrangement uses TRBV6-5 and TRBJ2-4, with 7 bases matching TRBD2. V gave up 6 bases and J gave up 9 bases; unmatched junction bases: 14. This CDR3 has 15 amino acids. Germline CDR1 MNHEY, CDR2 SVGAGI. The DNA for the CDR3 is TGTGCCAGCAGACCCGCGATGGGGGGGTCTTTCATTCAGTACTTC. Translating gives CASRPAMGGSFIQYF.

The chain is built from TRBV19 and TRBJ2-7, with D perhaps matching TRBD2 (6 bases). Trimming cost V 4 bases and J 5 bases, with 12 bases left between them. CDR1 is LNHDA and CDR2 is SQIVND in the germline V gene (reference sequence). CDR3 length: 13 amino acids. CDR3 coding DNA: TGTGCCAGTAGTAAGGAGGGGACCCACGAGCAGTACTTC. Protein sequence: CASSKEGTHEQYF.

The chain couples TRBV7-8 to TRBJ2-1, with TRBD1 matching 9 bases. With V trimmed by 4 bases and J by 7 bases, 14 bases remained unmatched. The CDR3 runs 17 residues. In germline, CDR1 is SGHVS, CDR2 FQNEAQ. CDR3 bases: TGTGCCAGCAGCTACGGGACAGGGATTTCATACTGGAATGAGCAGTTCTTC. This codes for CASSYGTGISYWNEQFF.

The chain couples TRBV28 to TRBJ1-2; possibly TRBD1 for D (5 bases). The CDR3 runs 12 residues. Germline values: CDR1 MDHEN, CDR2 SYDVKM. V lost 7 bases and J 8 bases, leaving 14 bases between the germline ends. The CDR3 bases are TGTGCCAGCAAAGGCAGGGTAAGAGGCTACACCTTC. It encodes CASKGRVRGYTF.

The chain couples TRBV27 to TRBJ2-4; 9 bases are a match to TRBD2. Germline CDR1 MNHEY, CDR2 SMNVEV (reference sequence). With 8 bases clipped from V and 2 bases from J, the junction kept 4 bases outside the gene matches. CDR3 length: 14 residues. CDR3 residues: CASSSGGSKNIQYF. CDR3 bases: TGTGCCAGCTCGAGCGGGGGGTCCAAAAACATTCAGTACTTC.

This chain's CDR3 is CASSLQDRGQETQYF. DNA of the CDR3: TGCGCCAGCAGCCTTCAGGACAGGGGGCAAGAGACCCAGTACTTC. This chain uses TRBV5-1 with TRBJ2-5, with 10 bases identical to TRBD1. The CDR3 is made up of 15 amino acids. V lost 4 bases and J lost 2; bases outside the gene matches: 5. Germline-derived CDR1 and CDR2 are SGHRS and YFSETQ.

The chain couples TRBV18 to TRBJ1-1; 7 positions match TRBD1. Germline V CDR1 and CDR2: KGHSH, LQKENI. The CDR3 has 15 residues. V lost 0 bases to trimming and J lost 11 bases; unmatched junction nucleotides: 12. CDR3 residues: CASSPPGRGRLGAFF. Here the CDR3 DNA reads TGTGCCAGCTCACCACCGGGCAGGGGGAGGCTCGGGGCTTTCTTT.

This rearrangement joins TRBV19 to TRBJ1-2; no definite D call. The germline V gene encodes CDR1 LNHDA and CDR2 SQIVND (reference sequence). The CDR3 consists of 11 residues. Trimming left V 6 bases short and J 6 bases short, with 8 bases between. CDR3 nucleotide sequence: TGTGCCAGTAGCCGCCGGGATGGCTACACCTTC. Protein: CASSRRDGYTF. Full variable domain (rest looked up from reference TRBV19 and TRBJ1-2): DGGITQSPKYLFRKEGQNVTLSCEQNLNHDAMYWYRQDPGQGLRLIYYSQIVNDFQKGDIAEGYSVSREKKESFPLTVTSAQKNPTAFYLCASSRRDGYTFGSGTRLTVV.

The gene calls are TRBV29-1 and TRBJ2-3, with D possibly being TRBD2 (5 bases). Per germline, CDR1 SQVTM and CDR2 ANQGSEA. The ends were cut back, 7 bases at V and 3 bases at J, with 14 bases in the middle. This CDR3 comprises 13 residues. For the CDR3, the DNA is TGCAGCGGGGGTTCCCCGGGGACAGATACGCAGTATTTT. This sequence encodes CSGGSPGTDTQYF.

The chain combines TRBV6-5 with TRBJ1-6, with no clear D. Trimming took 1 base from V and 6 from J, leaving 4 bases between them. Per the germline V gene, CDR1 is MNHEY and CDR2 is SVGAGI. This CDR3 has 13 residues. The CDR3 sequence is CASSYFRNSPLHF. The DNA of the CDR3 is TGTGCCAGCAGTTACTTCCGTAATTCACCCCTCCACTTT.

This chain joins TRBV5-1 and TRBJ2-7, with 9 positions matching TRBD1. Germline V lookup: CDR1 SGHRS, CDR2 YFSETQ. After removal of 3 bases from V and 6 bases from J, the junction contained 7 bases not matched to a gene. The length of the CDR3 is 14 residues. The CDR3 DNA sequence: TGCGCCAGCAGCTCCGACAGGGGGAATTCCGAGCAGTACTTC. It is translated as CASSSDRGNSEQYF.

The chain uses TRBV18 and TRBJ2-1; perhaps TRBD2 as D (6 bases). The length of the CDR3 is 16 residues. Trimming cost V 1 base and J 0 bases, with 10 bases left between them. Germline CDR1 KGHSH, CDR2 LQKENI. The DNA for the CDR3 is TGTGCCAGCTCACCACGGGCGGGACGCTCCTACAATGAGCAGTTCTTC. It translates to CASSPRAGRSYNEQFF.

The V and J genes are TRBV7-2 and TRBJ2-7; a weak D match, TRBD1 (6 bases). Between the trimmed V and J ends, which lost 5 bases and 2 bases, there was a span of 13 bases. The germline gives CDR1 SGHTA, CDR2 FQGNSA. The CDR3 consists of 14 residues. The CDR3 reads CASSQLTGPYEQYF. CDR3 nucleotides: TGTGCCAGCAGCCAGCTGACAGGACCCTACGAGCAGTACTTC. The full variable domain, completed using reference TRBV7-2 and TRBJ2-7, is GAGVSQSPSNKVTEKGKDVELRCDPISGHTALYWYRQSLGQGLEFLIYFQGNSAPDKSGLPSDRFSAERTGGSVSTLTIQRTQQEDSAVYLCASSQLTGPYEQYFGPGTRLTVT.

The CDR3 loop is CSAVRGVAEAFF. The CDR3 bases are TGCAGCGCGGTCAGGGGCGTCGCTGAAGCTTTCTTT. This chain links TRBV29-1 with TRBJ1-1; weak D call: TRBD1 (6 bases). The CDR3 extends over 12 amino acids. Trimming shortened V by 7 bases and J by 6 bases, and 15 bases separated the two germline ends. In germline, CDR1 is SQVTM, CDR2 ANQGSEA.

The gene calls are TRBV27 and TRBJ2-2; TRBD2 aligns across 8 bases. V shed 5 bases, J shed 6 bases, and the junction held 5 bases outside the gene matches. The length of the CDR3 is 14 residues. The germline V gene encodes CDR1 MNHEY and CDR2 SMNVEV (reference sequence). CDR3 in DNA: TGTGCCAGCAGTAGGGGACTAGTTCCCGGGGAGCTGTTTTTT. It encodes CASSRGLVPGELFF.

The V and J genes are TRBV6-6 and TRBJ2-1, with TRBD1 matching over 9 bases. Germline lookup yields CDR1 MNHNY and CDR2 SVGAGI (reference sequence). The CDR3 sequence is 16 residues long. Germline trimming cut 5 bases from V and 4 bases from J; bases unmatched to any gene: 9. The CDR3 bases are TGTGCCAGCAGTGGGACAGGGACAAAAGGGTACAATGAGCAGTTCTTC. The encoded protein is CASSGTGTKGYNEQFF.

This sequence joins TRBV7-9 and TRBJ2-1; D perhaps matches TRBD1 (6 bases). Germline loops: CDR1 SEHNR, CDR2 FQNEAQ (reference sequence). V lost 4 bases and J lost 6, with 25 bases in between. The CDR3 has 18 residues. The CDR3 sequence: CASSSGTSINFPVNEQFF. The CDR3 coding sequence is TGTGCCAGCAGCTCGGGGACAAGTATAAACTTCCCCGTCAATGAGCAGTTCTTC.

This chain uses TRBV11-2 with TRBJ2-5, with 10 bases identical to TRBD1. The CDR3 consists of 15 residues. From germline, CDR1 is SGHAT and CDR2 FQNNGV. With V trimmed by 5 bases and J by 11 bases, 14 bases remained unmatched. The CDR3 bases are TGTGCCAGCAGCCGTTCCGGGACAGGGGCCCATGAGCAGTACTTC. It encodes CASSRSGTGAHEQYF.

The chain has TRBV27 and TRBJ1-2, with 9 bases fitting TRBD1. The CDR3 sequence is 16 residues long. V lost 3 bases to trimming and J lost 5 bases; unmatched junction nucleotides: 10. Germline V gene sequence: CDR1 MNHEY, CDR2 SMNVEV (reference sequence). This CDR3 is CASSFISGTGSYGYTF. CDR3 DNA sequence: TGTGCCAGCAGTTTTATATCAGGGACAGGGTCATATGGCTACACCTTC.

The chain uses TRBV5-4 and TRBJ2-5; TRBD1 matches 10 bases. Losses at the gene ends were 4 bases for V and 3 bases for J; bases not matched to a gene: 3. Germline CDR1 and CDR2: SGHNT and YYREEE (reference sequence). The CDR3 extends over 14 amino acids. This chain's CDR3 is CASSIGTGEETQYF. The CDR3 coding sequence is TGTGCCAGCAGCATCGGGACAGGGGAAGAGACCCAGTACTTC.